The T cell receptor (beta chain) described here comes from a study of T cell repertoires in cytomegalovirus infection. Study overall: From public TCR beta signatures came an indication of both CMV infection and matching HLA type.

This clonotype has a count of ten or more. Its antigen remains unknown. Each CDR3 protein is one row after TCRdb ran MiXCR on the reads. The table records around 310,000 distinct CDR3 sequences, 15% to 20% of them present only once. Study observations and caveats: Across the ex vivo response, the dominant clonotypes were HLA-C-restricted CMV-specific TCR beta clonotypes.

The V and J ends lost 2 bases and 5 bases respectively, with 10 bases between them. This CDR3 spans 13 amino acids. CDR1 is SGHTA and CDR2 is FQGNSA in the germline V gene. This TCR was sampled from a human donor in good health (CMV status not recorded). Some clones in this sample may be carry-over from other donors' samples. Input material: PBMCs. The chain is built from TRBV7-2 and TRBJ2-7, with a tentative D call TRBD1 (6 bases). This chain's CDR3 is CASSLQQGHEQYF. The CDR3 DNA is TGTGCCAGCAGCTTACAACAGGGACACGAGCAGTACTTC.